This T cell receptor (beta chain) was captured by sequencing in a study of Graves' ophthalmopathy and Graves' hyperthyroidism (dated by TCRdb to between 2018 and 2020). A note on the overall study: Hyperthyroidism was considered stable if no progression to ophthalmopathy occurred within 18 months of follow-up. The study used signatures of the TCR beta repertoire to tell Graves' ophthalmopathy apart from Graves' hyperthyroidism and to predict which patients would progress to ophthalmopathy. In total, under 150 blood samples were TCR-sequenced: around 42 ophthalmopathy, approximately 75 hyperthyroidism and about 17 hyperthyroidism-to-ophthalmopathy patients. A discovery set of 95 to 100 patients (about 45 ophthalmopathy, around 57 stable hyperthyroidism) was enrolled to explore V-J signatures distinguishing ophthalmopathy from hyperthyroidism. An independent validation cohort comprised some 19 hyperthyroidism patients and 15 to 17 patients who later progressed from hyperthyroidism to ophthalmopathy. In five to seven hyperthyroidism patients, T-cell repertoires of thyroid tissue and blood were compared. Once sampling was done, hyperthyroidism patients were given methimazole at a starting dose of 30 mg daily, while ophthalmopathy patients were given high-dose intravenous methylprednisolone. Findings and caveats that apply to the study as a whole: In validation, the model predicted ophthalmopathy progression with 70.59% sensitivity and about 73% specificity; some 13 predicted patients were CT-confirmed with GO in a median of approximately 6.5 months. In cross-validation, the 13-signature model distinguished ophthalmopathy from stable hyperthyroidism with about 90% sensitivity and roughly 81% specificity, and in the test set the corresponding values were roughly 78% and 74%. No statistical method was used to set the sample size in advance, and the investigators knew which group each participant was assigned to. Most expanded thyroid clonotypes with a frequency above 0.001 also appeared in blood, which suggests that blood repertoires may reflect the immune response in the thyroid.

This clonotype was detected many times. It has no known antigen specificity. No per-base quality is available; no much larger clone lies one base away. For repertoire sequencing, the TCR beta CDR3 regions were amplified from RNA transcripts. The first round was an RT-PCR using HTBI primers with the Qiagen OneStep RT-PCR kit, and this first round was followed by a second-round multiplex PCR, then size selection and purification. The libraries underwent paired-end sequencing with 100 bp reads on an Illumina HiSeq2000. Processing in the source paper ran as follows. SOAPnuke was used to process the reads, removing any read that contained adapters or uncalled bases, had a mean Phred below 15, or lacked an exact match to the constant primer or identifier. COPE v1.2.5 was used to merge high-quality paired reads. Each unique nucleotide sequence was treated as a clonotype, and MiTCR v1.1 was used to align the clonotypes to the IMGT TRB V, D and J references. The analysis was limited to V-J combinations with a frequency above 0.0001, which together covered 99.2% of repertoires. For each V-J combination, a TCR clonal expansion and chaos score was defined as the ratio of F50 clonal expansion to chaos observed in the TCRdist matrix. Welch's t-statistics and random forest were used to reduce the features to approximately 13 V-J combinations, which were then used as input to a naive Bayes classifier. Thyroid-blood repertoire similarity was quantified with the Morisita-Horn index. In TCRdb, the public reads were trimmed at Q25 with fastp and aligned with MiXCR, with productive beta chains retained. For every CDR3 protein sequence, its rows merge into one entry that carries the most common genes and DNA. The V and J calls were determined by TCRdb, not by the authors. Within this sample are about 550,000 distinct CDR3 sequences, with about 40% of them counted one time only. The ten most abundant clones make up about 4.6% of the sample.

Including cysteine and phenylalanine, the CDR3 has 13 amino acids. Only the CDR3 DNA is retained, 39 bases long and in frame from the first base. V ends up 3 bases short and J 0 bases short, with an unmatched junction base count of 2. The germline V gene provides CDR1 SQVTM and CDR2 ANQGSEA. Hyperthyroidism patients were newly diagnosed, were aged 18 to 65 years, and had a disease duration under 2 months. Patients with other autoimmune diseases, uncontrolled infections, pregnancy or lactation were excluded from the study. Clinical symptoms, serum thyroxine, TRAb, thyroid ultrasound and orbital computed tomography formed the basis of the diagnosis. Trizol reagent was used to extract the total RNA, and its quality was then checked on an Agilent 2100 Bioanalyzer.

Sequencing was performed on peripheral blood or thyroid tissue (not recorded which). This receptor was identified in an adult man with Graves' hyperthyroidism. This sequence uses TRBV29-1 and TRBJ2-7, with 7 junctional bases fitting TRBD1. The CDR3 here reads CSVDEGASYEQYF. The DNA is as follows: TGCAGCGTTGATGAGGGGGCCTCCTACGAGCAGTACTTC.